The clone carrying this T cell receptor (beta chain) ranks as medium-sized (0.01 to 0.1%). Its antigen remains unidentified. V was clipped by 7 bases and J by 3 bases, with 13 bases between them. The CDR3 consists of 13 residues. Per the germline V gene, CDR1 is SQVTM and CDR2 is ANQGSEA. This record comes from a study of OX40 agonist ivuxolimab in advanced cancers. The assay was immunoSEQ multiplex PCR, and TCRdb's table has in-frame clones only and misses some. The sample records roughly 43,000 clones, about 88% being singletons. Regarding the study as a whole: At 0.1 to 3.0 mg/kg and by week 6, clonal expansion occurred in CD4+ and CD8+ blood T cells.

Source: CD4+ or CD8+ T cells sorted from blood, taken in a trial of the OX40 agonist ivuxolimab. The receptor was derived from an adult with an advanced solid tumor such as melanoma, head and neck, liver or kidney cancer. The chain recombines TRBV29-1 with TRBJ1-3; D is ambiguous. CDR3 DNA sequence: TGCAGCGGGCAGGTTTCTAATGGAAACACCATATATTTT. Encoded protein: CSGQVSNGNTIYF.